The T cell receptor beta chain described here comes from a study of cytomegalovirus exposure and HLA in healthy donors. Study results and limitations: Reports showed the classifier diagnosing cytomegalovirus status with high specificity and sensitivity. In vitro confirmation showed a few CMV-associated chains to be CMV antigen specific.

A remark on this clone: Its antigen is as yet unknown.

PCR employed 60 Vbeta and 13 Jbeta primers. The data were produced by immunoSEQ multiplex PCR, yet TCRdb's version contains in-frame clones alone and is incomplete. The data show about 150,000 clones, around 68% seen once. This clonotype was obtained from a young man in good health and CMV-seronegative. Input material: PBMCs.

CDR3 nucleotide sequence: TGCGCCAGCAGCGACAAGGGGCTCTACGAGCAGTACTTC. Residues: CASSDKGLYEQYF. This rearrangement joins TRBV5-1 to TRBJ2-5; D is perhaps TRBD1 (5 bases). With the DNA end fitting TRBJ2-7 better, the J assignment may be wrong. Germline V gene data show CDR1 as SGHRS and CDR2 as YFSETQ. This CDR3 has 13 residues.